This T cell receptor (beta chain) was captured in a study of PD-L1 blockade in urothelial cancer. Repertoires were generated with immunoSEQ multiplex PCR, while TCRdb's copy carries only in-frame clones and drops some. Seen here are some 20,000 clones, around 90% observed once, and the top ten hold more than 3%. V was cut by 5 bases and J by 2 bases, with 15 bases left in between. The CDR3 length is 15 residues. Germline V gene lookup returns CDR1 MNHNS and CDR2 SASEGT. The specimen comprised PBMCs, sampled around atezolizumab (anti-PD-L1) treatment. The rearrangement links TRBV6-1 to TRBJ1-2; D is perhaps TRBD1 (6 bases). The receptor comes from a man aged 50-59 years with urothelial cancer. The CDR3 reads CASSPSRTDNYGYTF. For the CDR3, the DNA is TGTGCCAGCAGTCCATCCAGGACAGACAACTATGGCTACACCTTC.